These T cell receptor beta chains were read from a single sample in a study of CD8 T cells in ankylosing spondylitis. TCRdb analysed the 5' RACE reads with MiXCR anew, one entry per CDR3 protein. The sample lists 200,000 to 250,000 distinct CDR3 sequences, roughly 18% occurring once. Sample: blood, either unsorted or a sorted T cell fraction (not recorded which). The receptor set was obtained from a male donor with ankylosing spondylitis. Both conserved end residues are part of each CDR3. D genes are given only for firm matches. Clone sizes are given selectively: once, few, many, or a class where the clone is expanded.

j_call: TRBJ2-7; v_call: TRBV7-9; d_call: NA; clone_size: NA; cdr3_nt: TGTGCCACCGGTCCCGACTCCTACGAGCAGTACTTC; cdr3_aa: CATGPDSYEQYF
j_call: TRBJ2-3; v_call: TRBV4-1; d_call: NA; clone_size: NA; cdr3_nt: TGCGCCAGCAGGGACGGCCTCGAGGATACGCAGTATTTT; cdr3_aa: CASRDGLEDTQYF
j_call: TRBJ2-7; v_call: TRBV12-3/TRBV12-4; d_call: NA; clone_size: few; cdr3_nt: TGTGCCAGCAGTTTAGGGGACCCCGCTGCCTACGAGCAGTACTTC; cdr3_aa: CASSLGDPAAYEQYF
j_call: TRBJ1-1; v_call: TRBV13; d_call: TRBD1; clone_size: NA; cdr3_nt: TGTGCCAGCAGCTCCGGACAGGCGGGTATCACTGAAGCTTTCTTT; cdr3_aa: CASSSGQAGITEAFF
j_call: TRBJ2-2; v_call: TRBV3-1; d_call: TRBD1; clone_size: few; cdr3_nt: TGTGCCAGCAGCCAAGGGCCAGGGGGCCCCCCGAACACCGGGGAGCTGTTTTTT; cdr3_aa: CASSQGPGGPPNTGELFF
j_call: TRBJ1-1; v_call: TRBV4-1; d_call: NA; clone_size: NA; cdr3_nt: TGCGCCAGCAGCGAAACCCGCACTGAAGCTTTCTTT; cdr3_aa: CASSETRTEAFF
j_call: TRBJ2-7; v_call: TRBV27; d_call: TRBD2; clone_size: NA; cdr3_nt: TGTGCCAGCGGCGTTGGCGGGAGCTACGAGCAGTACTTC; cdr3_aa: CASGVGGSYEQYF
j_call: TRBJ2-1; v_call: TRBV20-1; d_call: NA; clone_size: few; cdr3_nt: TGCAGTGCTAGAGATCGCCTAACGGGCGGGTTGTGGAATGAGCAGTTCTTC; cdr3_aa: CSARDRLTGGLWNEQFF
j_call: TRBJ1-1; v_call: TRBV4-1; d_call: NA; clone_size: few; cdr3_nt: TGCGCCAGCAGCCAAGACGGGGCCTTGAACACTGAAGCTTTCTTT; cdr3_aa: CASSQDGALNTEAFF
j_call: TRBJ2-5; v_call: TRBV24-1; d_call: NA; clone_size: few; cdr3_nt: TGTGCCACCACCCAAGGGGAGACCCAGTACTTC; cdr3_aa: CATTQGETQYF
j_call: TRBJ2-7; v_call: TRBV2; d_call: NA; clone_size: NA; cdr3_nt: TGTGCCAGCAGTGTACTTGCTTCCTACGAGCAGTACTTC; cdr3_aa: CASSVLASYEQYF
j_call: TRBJ2-1; v_call: TRBV7-8; d_call: NA; clone_size: NA; cdr3_nt: TGTGCCAGCAGCTATATCTCAGGTATCGCCTACAATGAGCAGTTCTTC; cdr3_aa: CASSYISGIAYNEQFF
j_call: TRBJ1-4; v_call: TRBV12-3/TRBV12-4; d_call: NA; clone_size: few; cdr3_nt: TGTGCCAGCAGCCATACCAGCTCCGGTAATGAAAAACTGTTTTTT; cdr3_aa: CASSHTSSGNEKLFF
j_call: TRBJ2-1; v_call: TRBV5-1; d_call: NA; clone_size: NA; cdr3_nt: TGCGCCAGCAGCCCCCTGGTTGCAAACTCCTACAATGAGCAGTTCTTC; cdr3_aa: CASSPLVANSYNEQFF
j_call: TRBJ2-1; v_call: TRBV30; d_call: TRBD2; clone_size: NA; cdr3_nt: TGTGCCTGGAGTACCCGGGGAGCGGGGGGTCTGGGGAATGAGCAGTTCTTC; cdr3_aa: CAWSTRGAGGLGNEQFF
j_call: TRBJ1-2; v_call: TRBV6-1; d_call: NA; clone_size: NA; cdr3_nt: TGTGCCAGCAGCCCCGGGCCAGGCCTCTATGGCTACACCTTC; cdr3_aa: CASSPGPGLYGYTF
j_call: TRBJ2-7; v_call: TRBV12-3/TRBV12-4; d_call: TRBD1; clone_size: many; cdr3_nt: TGTGCCAGCAGTTTGGTATCTGGGACAGGACTCGAGCAGTACTTC; cdr3_aa: CASSLVSGTGLEQYF
j_call: TRBJ2-1; v_call: TRBV4-3; d_call: NA; clone_size: many; cdr3_nt: TGCGCCAGCAGCCAAGATCGGGATGGGGGGAATGAGCAGTTCTTC; cdr3_aa: CASSQDRDGGNEQFF
j_call: TRBJ2-5; v_call: TRBV4-1; d_call: TRBD1; clone_size: few; cdr3_nt: TGCGCCAGCTCTCCGGGACAGGGGGCCCCGGAGACCCAGTACTTC; cdr3_aa: CASSPGQGAPETQYF
j_call: TRBJ2-7; v_call: TRBV6-1; d_call: NA; clone_size: NA; cdr3_nt: TGTGCCAGCAGCTTGTCGCGGGTCAGCTCCTACGAGCAGTACTTC; cdr3_aa: CASSLSRVSSYEQYF
j_call: TRBJ2-1; v_call: TRBV14; d_call: NA; clone_size: few; cdr3_nt: TGTGCCAGCAGCCGACCGTGGACTCCCGATGAGCAGTTCTTC; cdr3_aa: CASSRPWTPDEQFF
j_call: TRBJ2-1; v_call: TRBV19; d_call: NA; clone_size: few; cdr3_nt: TGTGCCAGTAGTAGGACAGACTACAATGAGCAGTTCTTC; cdr3_aa: CASSRTDYNEQFF
j_call: TRBJ2-2; v_call: TRBV7-2; d_call: TRBD1; clone_size: few; cdr3_nt: TGTGCCAGCAGCTTAATGACAGGGGGTTCCGGGGAGCTGTTTTTT; cdr3_aa: CASSLMTGGSGELFF
j_call: TRBJ2-2; v_call: TRBV3-1; d_call: NA; clone_size: few; cdr3_nt: TGTGCCAGCAGCCAAGTTGCCCTACTGGGCACCGGGGAGCTGTTTTTT; cdr3_aa: CASSQVALLGTGELFF
j_call: TRBJ2-5; v_call: TRBV7-9; d_call: TRBD1; clone_size: NA; cdr3_nt: TGTGCCAGCCAAAACTCGGACAGGGCATGGGAGACCCAGTACTTC; cdr3_aa: CASQNSDRAWETQYF
j_call: TRBJ2-2; v_call: TRBV9; d_call: NA; clone_size: NA; cdr3_nt: TGTGCCAGCAGCGAAAATTCCGGGGAGCTGTTTTTT; cdr3_aa: CASSENSGELFF
j_call: TRBJ2-1; v_call: TRBV3-1; d_call: TRBD2; clone_size: few; cdr3_nt: TGTGCCAGCAGCCAAGATGGGAGACTAGCGGGGGGCGGTCAGTTCTTC; cdr3_aa: CASSQDGRLAGGGQFF
j_call: TRBJ2-5; v_call: TRBV7-8; d_call: TRBD2; clone_size: NA; cdr3_nt: TGTGCCGGCCAACCCAGCCCCGCCGGGAGGGCCGGTGAGACCCAGTACTTC; cdr3_aa: CAGQPSPAGRAGETQYF
j_call: TRBJ1-2; v_call: TRBV5-6; d_call: NA; clone_size: few; cdr3_nt: TGTGCCAGCAGGTTCGGGACCAGGGGCTCGGATGGCTACACCTTC; cdr3_aa: CASRFGTRGSDGYTF
j_call: TRBJ2-6; v_call: TRBV2; d_call: NA; clone_size: NA; cdr3_nt: TGTGCCAGCAGTGAAGTTGCCGGGGCCAACGTCCTGACTTTC; cdr3_aa: CASSEVAGANVLTF
j_call: TRBJ2-6; v_call: TRBV29-1; d_call: NA; clone_size: few; cdr3_nt: TGCAGCGTTAATATTCGAGAAGGACACCTTAACTCTGGGGCCAACGTCCTGACTTTC; cdr3_aa: CSVNIREGHLNSGANVLTF
j_call: TRBJ1-5; v_call: TRBV27; d_call: TRBD1; clone_size: NA; cdr3_nt: TGTGCCAGCAGTCCAACAGGGGGTAGCAATCAGCCCCAGCATTTT; cdr3_aa: CASSPTGGSNQPQHF
j_call: TRBJ1-1; v_call: TRBV27; d_call: NA; clone_size: many; cdr3_nt: TGTGCCAGCAGTTTATATCCTAAAGGGGTGGCGGCTTTCTTT; cdr3_aa: CASSLYPKGVAAFF
j_call: TRBJ1-1; v_call: TRBV12-3/TRBV12-4; d_call: NA; clone_size: few; cdr3_nt: TGTGCCAGCATCCTGGGGGGGAATACTGAAGCTTTCTTT; cdr3_aa: CASILGGNTEAFF
j_call: TRBJ2-1; v_call: TRBV4-3; d_call: TRBD1; clone_size: few; cdr3_nt: TGCGCCAGCAGCCACCGACCGGGACAGGCAAATGAGCAGTTCTTC; cdr3_aa: CASSHRPGQANEQFF
j_call: TRBJ2-1; v_call: TRBV4-2; d_call: TRBD2; clone_size: NA; cdr3_nt: TGTGCCAGCAGCCAATTCGTTTTGGCGGGGGGGTCGAATTCCTACAATGAGCAGTTCTTC; cdr3_aa: CASSQFVLAGGSNSYNEQFF
j_call: TRBJ2-2; v_call: TRBV20-1; d_call: NA; clone_size: few; cdr3_nt: TGCAGTGCTAGTGATGTCGGGGAGCTGTTTTTT; cdr3_aa: CSASDVGELFF
j_call: TRBJ2-7; v_call: TRBV29-1; d_call: NA; clone_size: many; cdr3_nt: TGCAGCGTTGTATCCGAAGAGCAGTACTTC; cdr3_aa: CSVVSEEQYF
j_call: TRBJ2-7; v_call: TRBV29-1; d_call: TRBD1; clone_size: many; cdr3_nt: TGCAGCACCACTGGGACAGGTCCCTACGAGCAGTACTTC; cdr3_aa: CSTTGTGPYEQYF
j_call: TRBJ1-1; v_call: TRBV29-1; d_call: NA; clone_size: NA; cdr3_nt: TGCAGCGTTGATAGGAATGAGGCCACTGAAGCTTTCTTT; cdr3_aa: CSVDRNEATEAFF
j_call: TRBJ1-1; v_call: TRBV11-2; d_call: NA; clone_size: NA; cdr3_nt: TGTGCCAGCAGCTTAGTTCTAGGCGCTGAAGCTTTCTTT; cdr3_aa: CASSLVLGAEAFF
j_call: TRBJ2-1; v_call: TRBV7-3; d_call: NA; clone_size: NA; cdr3_nt: TGTGCCAGCAGCTTAAAGACTGCAAGCGGTGAGCAGTTCTTC; cdr3_aa: CASSLKTASGEQFF